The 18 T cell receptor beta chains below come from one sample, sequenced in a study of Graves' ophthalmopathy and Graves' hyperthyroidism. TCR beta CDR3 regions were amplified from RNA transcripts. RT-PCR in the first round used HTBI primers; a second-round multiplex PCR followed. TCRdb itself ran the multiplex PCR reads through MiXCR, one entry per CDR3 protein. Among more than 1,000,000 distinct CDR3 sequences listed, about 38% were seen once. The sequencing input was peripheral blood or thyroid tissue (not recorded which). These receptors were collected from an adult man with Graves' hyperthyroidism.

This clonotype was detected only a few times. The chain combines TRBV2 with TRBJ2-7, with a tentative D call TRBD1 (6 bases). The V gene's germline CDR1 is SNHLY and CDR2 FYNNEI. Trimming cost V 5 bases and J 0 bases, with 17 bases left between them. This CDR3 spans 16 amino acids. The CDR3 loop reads CASSFAGTHSSYEQYF. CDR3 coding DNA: TGTGCCAGCAGTTTCGCCGGGACACACAGCTCCTACGAGCAGTACTTC.

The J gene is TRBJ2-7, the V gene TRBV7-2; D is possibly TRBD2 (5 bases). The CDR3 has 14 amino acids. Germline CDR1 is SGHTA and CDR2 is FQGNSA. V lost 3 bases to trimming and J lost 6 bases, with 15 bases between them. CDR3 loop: CASSFGLVRGEQYF. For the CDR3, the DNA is TGTGCCAGCAGCTTTGGCCTGGTCCGGGGCGAGCAGTACTTC. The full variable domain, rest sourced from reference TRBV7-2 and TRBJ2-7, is GAGVSQSPSNKVTEKGKDVELRCDPISGHTALYWYRQSLGQGLEFLIYFQGNSAPDKSGLPSDRFSAERTGGSVSTLTIQRTQQEDSAVYLCASSFGLVRGEQYFGPGTRLTVT.

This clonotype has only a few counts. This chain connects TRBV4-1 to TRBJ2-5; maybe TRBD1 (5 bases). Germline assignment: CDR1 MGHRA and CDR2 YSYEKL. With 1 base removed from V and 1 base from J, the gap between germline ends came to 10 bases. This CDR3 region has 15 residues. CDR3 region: CASSQAGAPQETQYF. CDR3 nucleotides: TGCGCCAGCAGCCAAGCTGGGGCGCCCCAAGAGACCCAGTACTTC.

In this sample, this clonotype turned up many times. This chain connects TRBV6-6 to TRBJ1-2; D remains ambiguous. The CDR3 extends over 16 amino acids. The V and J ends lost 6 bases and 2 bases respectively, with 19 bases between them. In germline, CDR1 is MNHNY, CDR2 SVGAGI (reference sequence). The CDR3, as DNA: TGTGCCAGCAGAGAGCGGTCGAACCTAGCCAACTATGGCTACACCTTC. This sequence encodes CASRERSNLANYGYTF.

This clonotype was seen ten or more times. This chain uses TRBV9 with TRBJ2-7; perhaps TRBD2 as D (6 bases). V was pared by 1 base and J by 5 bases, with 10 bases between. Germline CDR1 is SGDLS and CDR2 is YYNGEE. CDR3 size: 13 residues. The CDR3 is CASSVLAENEQYF. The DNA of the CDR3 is TGTGCCAGCAGCGTATTAGCGGAAAACGAGCAGTACTTC.

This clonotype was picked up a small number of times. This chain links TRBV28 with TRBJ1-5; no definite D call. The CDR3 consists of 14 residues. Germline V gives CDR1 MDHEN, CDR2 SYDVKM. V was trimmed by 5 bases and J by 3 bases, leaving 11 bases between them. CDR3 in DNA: TGTGCCAGCAGTGATCTTGGGATCAATCAGCCCCAGCATTTT. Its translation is CASSDLGINQPQHF.

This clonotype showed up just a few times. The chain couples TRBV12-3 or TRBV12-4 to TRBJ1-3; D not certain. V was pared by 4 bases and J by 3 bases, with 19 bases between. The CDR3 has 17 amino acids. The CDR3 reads CASSSTPRALGGNTIYF. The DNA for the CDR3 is TGTGCCAGCAGTTCCACACCCCGGGCACTCGGTGGAAACACCATATATTTT.

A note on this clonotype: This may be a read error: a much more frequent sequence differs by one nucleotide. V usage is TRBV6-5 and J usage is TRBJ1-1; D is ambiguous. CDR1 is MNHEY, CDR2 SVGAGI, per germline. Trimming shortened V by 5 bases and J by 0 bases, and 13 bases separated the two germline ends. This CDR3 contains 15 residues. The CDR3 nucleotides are TGTGCCAGCAGTAACGGAGAATTAATGAACACTGAAGCTTTCTTT. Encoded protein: CASSNGELMNTEAFF.

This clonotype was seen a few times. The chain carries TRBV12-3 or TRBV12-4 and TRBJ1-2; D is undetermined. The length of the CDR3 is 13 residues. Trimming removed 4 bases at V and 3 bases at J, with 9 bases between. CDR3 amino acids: CASSWAAYYGYTF. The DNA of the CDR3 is TGTGCCAGCAGTTGGGCAGCTTACTATGGCTACACCTTC.

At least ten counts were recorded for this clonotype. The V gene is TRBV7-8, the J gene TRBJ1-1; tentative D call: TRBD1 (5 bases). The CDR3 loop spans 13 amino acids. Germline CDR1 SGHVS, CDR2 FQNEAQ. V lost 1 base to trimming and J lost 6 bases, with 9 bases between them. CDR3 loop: CASSLGGAAEAFF. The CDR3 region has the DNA TGTGCCAGCAGCTTAGGTGGGGCTGCTGAAGCTTTCTTT.

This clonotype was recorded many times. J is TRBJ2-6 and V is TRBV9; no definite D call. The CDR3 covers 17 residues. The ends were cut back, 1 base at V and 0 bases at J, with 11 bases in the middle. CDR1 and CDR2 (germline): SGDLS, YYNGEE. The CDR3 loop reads CASSVLPRHSGANVLTF. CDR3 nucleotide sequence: TGTGCCAGCAGCGTACTCCCCCGGCACTCTGGGGCCAACGTCCTGACTTTC.

This CDR3 is CSARGLDRGREQYF. CDR3 bases: TGCAGTGCTAGGGGCCTCGACAGGGGTCGGGAGCAGTACTTC. V is TRBV20-1 and J is TRBJ2-7; TRBD1 matches at 8 bases. This CDR3 has 14 residues. The J segment lost 7 bases and the V segment lost 3 bases, leaving 11 bases of the junction unmatched. CDR1 and CDR2 (germline): DFQATT, SNEGSKA (reference sequence).

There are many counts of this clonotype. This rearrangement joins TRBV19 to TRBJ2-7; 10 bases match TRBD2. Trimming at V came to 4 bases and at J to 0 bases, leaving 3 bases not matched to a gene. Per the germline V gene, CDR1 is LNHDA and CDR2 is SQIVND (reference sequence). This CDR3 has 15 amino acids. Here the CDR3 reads CASSTSGSPSYEQYF. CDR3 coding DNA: TGTGCCAGTAGTACTAGCGGGAGTCCCTCCTACGAGCAGTACTTC.

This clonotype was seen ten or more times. As DNA, the CDR3 is TGCAGTGCTCCGGACAGGAATAATTCACCCCTCCACTTT. This sequence encodes CSAPDRNNSPLHF. The V gene is TRBV20-1, the J gene TRBJ1-6; 7 nucleotides agree with TRBD1. Germline CDR1 is DFQATT and CDR2 is SNEGSKA (reference sequence). V lost 5 bases to trimming and J lost 5 bases; unmatched junction nucleotides: 3. The length of the CDR3 is 13 residues.

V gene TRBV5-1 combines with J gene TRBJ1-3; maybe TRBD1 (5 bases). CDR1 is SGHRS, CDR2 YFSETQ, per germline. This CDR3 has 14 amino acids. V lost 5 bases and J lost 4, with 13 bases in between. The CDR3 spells CASRPGGSGNTIYF. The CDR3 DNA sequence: TGCGCCAGCAGGCCGGGGGGGTCCGGAAACACCATATATTTT.

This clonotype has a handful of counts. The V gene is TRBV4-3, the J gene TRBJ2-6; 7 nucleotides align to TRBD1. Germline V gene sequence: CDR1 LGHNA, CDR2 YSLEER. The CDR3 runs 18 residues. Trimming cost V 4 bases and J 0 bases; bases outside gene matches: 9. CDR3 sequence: CASSPPGQVNSGANVLTF. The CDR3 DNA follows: TGCGCCAGCAGCCCTCCCGGACAGGTTAACTCTGGGGCCAACGTCCTGACTTTC.

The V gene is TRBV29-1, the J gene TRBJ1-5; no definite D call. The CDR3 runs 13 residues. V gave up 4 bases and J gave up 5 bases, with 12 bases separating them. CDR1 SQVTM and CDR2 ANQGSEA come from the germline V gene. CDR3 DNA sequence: TGCAGCGTTGGGGGTGGGCTGCATCAGCCCCAGCATTTT. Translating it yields CSVGGGLHQPQHF. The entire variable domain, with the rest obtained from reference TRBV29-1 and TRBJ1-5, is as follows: SAVISQKPSRDICQRGTSLTIQCQVDSQVTMMFWYRQQPGQSLTLIATANQGSEATYESGFVIDKFPISRPNLTFSTLTVSNMSPEDSSIYLCSVGGGLHQPQHFGDGTRLSIL.

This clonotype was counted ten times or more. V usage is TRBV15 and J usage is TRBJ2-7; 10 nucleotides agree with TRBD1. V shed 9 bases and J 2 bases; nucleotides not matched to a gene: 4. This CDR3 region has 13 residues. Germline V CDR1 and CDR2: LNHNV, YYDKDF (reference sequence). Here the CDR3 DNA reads TGTGCCACAGGGACAGGGGAGGCCTACGAGCAGTACTTC. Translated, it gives CATGTGEAYEQYF.